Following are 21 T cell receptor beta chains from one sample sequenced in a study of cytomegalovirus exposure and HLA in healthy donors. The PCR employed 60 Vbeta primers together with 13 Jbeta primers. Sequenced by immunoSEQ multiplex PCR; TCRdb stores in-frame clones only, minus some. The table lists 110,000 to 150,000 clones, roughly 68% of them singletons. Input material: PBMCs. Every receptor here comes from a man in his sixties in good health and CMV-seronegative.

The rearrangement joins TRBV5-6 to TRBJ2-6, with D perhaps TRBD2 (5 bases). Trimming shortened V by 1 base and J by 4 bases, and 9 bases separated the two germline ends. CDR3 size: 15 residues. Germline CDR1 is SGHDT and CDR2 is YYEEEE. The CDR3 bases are TGTGCCAGCAGCTTGATCGGGGTCGGGGCCAACGTCCTGACTTTC. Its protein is CASSLIGVGANVLTF.

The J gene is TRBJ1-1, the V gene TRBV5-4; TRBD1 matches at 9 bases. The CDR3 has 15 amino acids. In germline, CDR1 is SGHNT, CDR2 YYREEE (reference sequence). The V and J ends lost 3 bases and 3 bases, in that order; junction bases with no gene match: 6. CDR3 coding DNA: TGTGCCAGCAGCTCCCGGACAGGGGATTACACTGAAGCTTTCTTT. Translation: CASSSRTGDYTEAFF.

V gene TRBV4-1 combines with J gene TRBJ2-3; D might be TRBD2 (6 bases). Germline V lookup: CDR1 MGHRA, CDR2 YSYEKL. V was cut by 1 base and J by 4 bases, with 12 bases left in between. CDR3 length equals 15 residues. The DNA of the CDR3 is TGCGCCAGCAGCCAAGGGGACTCCTACCCAGATACGCAGTATTTT. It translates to CASSQGDSYPDTQYF.

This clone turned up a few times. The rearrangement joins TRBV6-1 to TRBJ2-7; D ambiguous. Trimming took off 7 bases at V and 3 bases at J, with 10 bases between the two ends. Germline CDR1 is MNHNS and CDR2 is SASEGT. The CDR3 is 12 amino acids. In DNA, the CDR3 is TGTGCCAGCACCGCCGACATCTACGAGCAGTACTTC. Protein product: CASTADIYEQYF.

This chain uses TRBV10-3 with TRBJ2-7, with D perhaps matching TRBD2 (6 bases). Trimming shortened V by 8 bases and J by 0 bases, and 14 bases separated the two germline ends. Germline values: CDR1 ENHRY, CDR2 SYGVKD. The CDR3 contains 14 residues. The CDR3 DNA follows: TGTGCCATCTCACGGGACTCACACTCCTACGAGCAGTACTTC. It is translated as CAISRDSHSYEQYF.

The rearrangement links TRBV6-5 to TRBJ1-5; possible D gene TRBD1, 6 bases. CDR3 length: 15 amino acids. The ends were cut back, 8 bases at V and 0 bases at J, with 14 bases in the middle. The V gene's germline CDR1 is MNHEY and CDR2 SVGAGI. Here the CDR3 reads CASWLLQGSNQPQHF. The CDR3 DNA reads TGTGCCAGCTGGTTATTACAGGGTAGCAATCAGCCCCAGCATTTT.

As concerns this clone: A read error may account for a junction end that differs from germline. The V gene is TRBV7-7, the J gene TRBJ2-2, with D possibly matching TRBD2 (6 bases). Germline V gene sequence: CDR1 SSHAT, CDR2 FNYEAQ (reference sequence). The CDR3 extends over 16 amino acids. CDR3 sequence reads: CASTQFSGGNTGELFF. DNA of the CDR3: TGTGCTAGCACCCAATTTAGCGGCGGGAACACCGGGGAGCTGTTTTTT.

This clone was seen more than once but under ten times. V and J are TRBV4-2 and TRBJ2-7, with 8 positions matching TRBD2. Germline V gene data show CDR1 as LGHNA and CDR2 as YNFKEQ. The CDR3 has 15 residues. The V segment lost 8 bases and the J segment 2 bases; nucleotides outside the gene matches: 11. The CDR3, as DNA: TGTGCCAGCGGGCGGGTCCGGGGGGGGACCTACGAGCAGTACTTC. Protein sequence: CASGRVRGGTYEQYF.

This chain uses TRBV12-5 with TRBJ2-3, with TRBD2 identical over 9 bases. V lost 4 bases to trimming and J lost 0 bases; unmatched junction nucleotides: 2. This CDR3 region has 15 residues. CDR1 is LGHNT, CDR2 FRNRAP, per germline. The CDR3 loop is CASGWGLASTDTQYF. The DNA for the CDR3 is TGTGCTAGTGGTTGGGGACTAGCTAGCACAGATACGCAGTATTTT.

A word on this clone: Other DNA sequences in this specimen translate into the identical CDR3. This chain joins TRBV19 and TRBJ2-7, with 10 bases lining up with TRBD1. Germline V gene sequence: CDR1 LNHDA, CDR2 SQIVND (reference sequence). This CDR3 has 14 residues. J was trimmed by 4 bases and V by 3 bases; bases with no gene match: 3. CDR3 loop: CASSIRDRGYEQYF. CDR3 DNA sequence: TGTGCCAGTAGTATCCGGGACAGGGGATACGAGCAGTACTTC.

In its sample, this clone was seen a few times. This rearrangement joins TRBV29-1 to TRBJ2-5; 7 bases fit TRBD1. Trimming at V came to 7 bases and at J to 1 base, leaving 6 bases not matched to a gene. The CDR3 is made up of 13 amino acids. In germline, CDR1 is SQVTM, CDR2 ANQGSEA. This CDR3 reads CSGQQGLQETQYF. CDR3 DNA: TGCAGCGGTCAACAGGGGCTCCAAGAGACCCAGTACTTC. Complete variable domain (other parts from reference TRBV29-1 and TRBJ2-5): SAVISQKPSRDICQRGTSLTIQCQVDSQVTMMFWYRQQPGQSLTLIATANQGSEATYESGFVIDKFPISRPNLTFSTLTVSNMSPEDSSIYLCSGQQGLQETQYFGPGTRLLVL.

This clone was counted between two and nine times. CDR3: CSVEAGPGDYGYTF. CDR3 sequence (DNA): TGCAGCGTTGAAGCTGGACCGGGGGACTATGGCTACACCTTC. The rearrangement uses TRBV29-1 and TRBJ1-2, with D maybe TRBD1 (5 bases). Trimming removed 1 base from V and 3 bases from J, with 12 bases in between. This CDR3 spans 14 amino acids. Germline CDR1 reads SQVTM; CDR2 reads ANQGSEA.

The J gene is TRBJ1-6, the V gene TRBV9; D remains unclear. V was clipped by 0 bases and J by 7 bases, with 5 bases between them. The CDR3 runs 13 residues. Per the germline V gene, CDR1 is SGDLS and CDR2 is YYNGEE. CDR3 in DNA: TGTGCCAGCAGCGTAGATCTGAATTCACCCCTCCACTTT. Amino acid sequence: CASSVDLNSPLHF.

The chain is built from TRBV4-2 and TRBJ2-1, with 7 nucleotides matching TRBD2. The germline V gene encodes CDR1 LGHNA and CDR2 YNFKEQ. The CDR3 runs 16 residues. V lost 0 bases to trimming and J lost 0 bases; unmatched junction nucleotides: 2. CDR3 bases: TGTGCCAGCAGCCAAGAGCGCGGGAGCTCCTACAATGAGCAGTTCTTC. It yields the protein CASSQERGSSYNEQFF.

CDR3 bases: TGTGCCTGGAGTGTAGCGGGAGGTCGAACAGATACGCAGTATTTT. Its protein product is CAWSVAGGRTDTQYF. This chain joins TRBV30 and TRBJ2-3, with 9 nucleotides matching TRBD2. The germline V gene has CDR1 GTSNPN and CDR2 SVGIG (reference sequence). This CDR3 contains 15 residues. The junction had 4 bases not matched to a gene; V was cut back by 0 bases and J by 3 bases.

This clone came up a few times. The DNA of the CDR3 is TGTGCCAGCAGACCGACTAGCGACACCTACGAGCAGTACTTC. This sequence encodes CASRPTSDTYEQYF. J is TRBJ2-7 and V is TRBV6-1; 8 bases line up with TRBD2. Trimming removed 6 bases from V and 2 bases from J; junction bases left unmatched: 6. In germline, CDR1 is MNHNS, CDR2 SASEGT. There are 14 residues in the CDR3.

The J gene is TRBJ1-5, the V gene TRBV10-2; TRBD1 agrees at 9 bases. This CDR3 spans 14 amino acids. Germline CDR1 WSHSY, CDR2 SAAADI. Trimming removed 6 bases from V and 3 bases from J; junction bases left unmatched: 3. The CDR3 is CASRGQGVNQPQHF. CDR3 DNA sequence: TGCGCCAGCAGGGGACAGGGCGTCAATCAGCCCCAGCATTTT.

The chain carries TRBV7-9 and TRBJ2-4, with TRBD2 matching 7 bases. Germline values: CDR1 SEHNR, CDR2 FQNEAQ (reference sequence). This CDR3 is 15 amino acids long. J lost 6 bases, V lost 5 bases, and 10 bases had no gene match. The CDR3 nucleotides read TGTGCCAGCAGCCCCTGGGAGGGACCTGCAAACATTCAGTACTTC. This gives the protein CASSPWEGPANIQYF.

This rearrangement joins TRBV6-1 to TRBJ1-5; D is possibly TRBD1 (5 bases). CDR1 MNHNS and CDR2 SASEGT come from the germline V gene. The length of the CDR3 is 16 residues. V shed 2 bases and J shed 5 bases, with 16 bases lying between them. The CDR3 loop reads CASSEIRQIAHQPQHF. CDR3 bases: TGTGCCAGCAGTGAAATAAGACAGATTGCGCATCAGCCCCAGCATTTT.

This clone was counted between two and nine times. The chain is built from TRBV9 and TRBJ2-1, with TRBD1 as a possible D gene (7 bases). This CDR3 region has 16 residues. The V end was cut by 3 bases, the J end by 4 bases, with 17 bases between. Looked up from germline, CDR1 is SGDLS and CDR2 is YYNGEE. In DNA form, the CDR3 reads TGTGCCAGCAGCGCCGGAGGGGGCTGGTCTTACAATGAGCAGTTCTTC. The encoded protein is CASSAGGGWSYNEQFF.

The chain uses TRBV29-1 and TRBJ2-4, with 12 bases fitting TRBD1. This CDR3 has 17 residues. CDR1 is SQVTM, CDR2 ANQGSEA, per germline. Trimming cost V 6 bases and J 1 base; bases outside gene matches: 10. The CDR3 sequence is CSVGTGGADGAKNIQYF. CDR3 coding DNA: TGCAGCGTGGGGACAGGGGGCGCGGACGGTGCCAAAAACATTCAGTACTTC.